These 12 T cell receptor beta chains were all obtained from the same sample, sequenced in a study of radiotherapy plus CTLA-4 blockade in lung cancer. The method was immunoSEQ multiplex PCR; TCRdb's version includes in-frame clones alone and lacks a portion of them. The profile shows around 56,000 clones, less than 80% of them singletons. Here the sequenced sample was peripheral blood, taken from a patient treated with radiotherapy plus ipilimumab. Receptors were obtained from a human donor with non-small cell lung cancer who had a complete response to radiotherapy plus ipilimumab.

The rearrangement links TRBV18 to TRBJ2-7; TRBD1 matches 8 bases. Germline values: CDR1 KGHSH, CDR2 LQKENI. The V segment lost 5 bases and the J segment 2 bases; nucleotides outside the gene matches: 5. CDR3 length: 14 residues. As DNA, the CDR3 is TGTGCCAGCTCATCCCGACAGGGGACCTACGAGCAGTACGTC. Its translation: CASSSRQGTYEQYV.

The V and J genes are TRBV5-1 and TRBJ2-2; 9 positions agree with TRBD1. The CDR3 totals 16 residues. Germline V gene sequence: CDR1 SGHRS, CDR2 YFSETQ. J was trimmed by 5 bases and V by 3 bases; bases with no gene match: 8. CDR3 sequence (DNA): TGCGCCAGCAGCTCTATCGACAGGGGGAAAACCGGGGAGCTGTTTTTT. Protein: CASSSIDRGKTGELFF.

The genes are TRBV6-1 and TRBJ2-5; TRBD1 matches at 8 bases. From germline, CDR1 is MNHNS and CDR2 SASEGT. This CDR3 region has 13 residues. V dropped 4 bases and J dropped 5; count of bases not matched to a gene: 3. The CDR3 spells CASSGNRGETQYF. The DNA of the CDR3 is TGTGCCAGCAGTGGGAACAGGGGGGAGACCCAGTACTTC.

The chain couples TRBV7-2 to TRBJ1-5, with 7 bases that match TRBD1. This CDR3 has 15 residues. With 2 bases clipped from V and 1 base from J, the junction kept 2 bases outside the gene matches. Looked up from germline, CDR1 is SGHTA and CDR2 is FQGNSA. The CDR3 region has the DNA TGTGCCAGCAGCTTAAGGGGACAGAGCAATCAGCCCCAGCATTTT. Its protein is CASSLRGQSNQPQHF.

The V call is TRBV9, the J call TRBJ2-2; D ambiguous. V lost 1 base to trimming and J lost 3 bases, with 4 bases between them. The CDR3 extends over 13 amino acids. Germline CDR1 and CDR2: SGDLS and YYNGEE. The CDR3 spells CASSVFDTGELFF. The CDR3 nucleotides read TGTGCCAGCAGCGTATTCGACACCGGGGAGCTGTTTTTT.

The genes are TRBV9 and TRBJ1-1; a weak D match, TRBD1 (5 bases). CDR1 and CDR2 from the germline V gene are SGDLS and YYNGEE. The CDR3 consists of 13 residues. The V end was cut by 5 bases, the J end by 5 bases, with 13 bases between. The CDR3: CASSRRRGTEAFF. The CDR3 DNA sequence: TGTGCCAGCAGTCGAAGAAGGGGAACTGAAGCTTTCTTT. Based on the CDR3 plus reference TRBV9 and TRBJ1-1, the full variable domain is DSGVTQTPKHLITATGQRVTLRCSPRSGDLSVYWYQQSLDQGLQFLIQYYNGEERAKGNILERFSAQQFPDLHSELNLSSLELGDSALYFCASSRRRGTEAFFGQGTRLTVV.

This clone has only one observation. This chain's CDR3 is CASSLGLVSSYEQYF. CDR3 bases: TGTGCCAGCAGCCTTGGACTGGTGAGCTCCTACGAGCAGTACTTC. The rearrangement uses TRBV5-4 and TRBJ2-7; a possible D gene is TRBD2 (5 bases). The V gene lost 4 bases and the J gene lost 0 bases, with 14 bases spanning the gap. Germline V CDR1 and CDR2: SGHNT, YYREEE (reference sequence). The CDR3 has 15 amino acids.

This clone was detected once. This sequence joins TRBV29-1 and TRBJ2-3; 10 bases line up with TRBD2. Germline CDR1 reads SQVTM; CDR2 reads ANQGSEA. The CDR3 sequence is 19 residues long. The V gene end was trimmed by 0 bases and the J gene end by 2 bases; junction bases not matched to a gene: 14. CDR3: CSVEDGGTSARGDTDTQYF. The CDR3 bases are TGCAGCGTTGAAGATGGGGGGACTAGCGCCCGGGGGGACACAGATACGCAGTATTTT.

In regard to this clone: This sample includes further DNA sequences coding for the same CDR3. This chain connects TRBV5-1 to TRBJ1-2; D gene uncertain. The CDR3 has 14 amino acids. Deletions cut 0 bases from V and 4 bases from J, with 10 bases between. Germline CDR1 and CDR2: SGHRS and YFSETQ. The CDR3 DNA follows: TGCGCCAGCAGCTTGGAGGGAGATTCCTATGGCTACACCTTC. Translation: CASSLEGDSYGYTF.

The V call is TRBV9, the J call TRBJ1-3; D perhaps matches TRBD1 (6 bases). This CDR3 spans 16 amino acids. V was cut by 4 bases and J by 3 bases, with 17 bases left in between. Per germline, CDR1 SGDLS and CDR2 YYNGEE. The CDR3 protein is CASSPRWGLSGNTIYF. As DNA, the CDR3 is TGTGCCAGCAGCCCCCGTTGGGGGCTTAGTGGAAACACCATATATTTT.

The chain carries TRBV30 and TRBJ1-2; D is unclear. The CDR3 length is 15 residues. The ends were cut back, 4 bases at V and 4 bases at J, with 19 bases in the middle. Germline lookup yields CDR1 GTSNPN and CDR2 SVGIG (reference sequence). The chain's CDR3 is CAWNRIRQLGYGYTF. CDR3 nucleotide sequence: TGTGCCTGGAACCGTATCAGGCAGTTGGGCTATGGCTACACCTTC.

This clone was detected a few times. The chain joins TRBV5-1 to TRBJ1-2, with 7 nucleotides matching TRBD1. The CDR3 length is 13 residues. Germline lookup yields CDR1 SGHRS and CDR2 YFSETQ. V was clipped by 4 bases and J by 8 bases; unmatched bases: 8. The chain's CDR3 is CASSEGGAQGYTF. The DNA for the CDR3 is TGCGCCAGCAGCGAAGGGGGCGCCCAGGGCTACACCTTC. Complete variable domain (other parts from reference TRBV5-1 and TRBJ1-2): KAGVTQTPRYLIKTRGQQVTLSCSPISGHRSVSWYQQTPGQGLQFLFEYFSETQRNKGNFPGRFSGRQFSNSRSEMNVSTLELGDSALYLCASSEGGAQGYTFGSGTRLTVV.